The sequence of this T cell receptor (beta chain) was determined in a study of T-cell memory formation after mild COVID-19. Study background: Clusters were largely donor specific. Regarding the study as a whole: Unconfirmed was the SARS-CoV-2 specificity of second-wave clones that peaked on day 37. CD8+ contracting clones occupied EMRA, while CD4+ ones occupied mainly CM and EM. While clones contracting from day 15 to 85 were balanced between CD4 and CD8, later expanders leaned CD4+.

Trimming removed 5 bases at V and 5 bases at J, with 8 bases between. CDR3 length: 12 residues. Germline values: CDR1 KGHDR, CDR2 SFDVKD. As concerns this clonotype: What it binds is not known.

MiXCR, run by TCRdb on the 5' RACE reads, gives a single entry per CDR3 protein. The profile covers approximately 390,000 distinct CDR3 sequences, with roughly 15% appearing a single time and about a fifth taken by the ten largest. This clonotype was obtained from a man between 18 and 35 years old who had mild COVID-19 (a few samples of this study predate the infection). Cell type and time point are not known. The material sequenced was PBMCs or a T cell subset sorted from them (not recorded which). The chain is built from TRBV24-1 and TRBJ2-5; D remains ambiguous. The CDR3 protein is CATSASRETQYF. CDR3 DNA sequence: TGTGCCACCAGTGCGTCTAGGGAGACCCAGTACTTC.